This T cell receptor beta chain was sequenced during a study of shared clonotypes between healthy human individuals. The wider study: Three CD4 naive, three CD4 memory, two CD8 naive and one CD8 memory plate were used per donor.

V lost 1 base and J lost 6; bases outside the gene matches: 7. Germline CDR1 LGHNA, CDR2 YNFKEQ. The CDR3 length is 16 residues. Repertoires were generated with immunoSEQ multiplex PCR, while TCRdb's copy carries only in-frame clones and drops some. The sample holds roughly 2.4 million clones, more than 90% seen once. Sequencing was done on a sample of naive CD4+ T cells sorted from blood. Subset of the sample: CD45RA+ positively selected. The gene calls are TRBV4-2 and TRBJ2-3; 10 bases are a match to TRBD2. The TCR comes from a man between 18 and 35 years old in good health. In nucleotides, the CDR3 is TGTGCCAGCAGCCAAGCCGGGACTAGCGCCATGGATACGCAGTATTTT. Residues: CASSQAGTSAMDTQYF.